This T cell receptor (beta chain) was documented in a study of blood T cell repertoires in COVID-19. Study context: Sources were T cells, B-cell-depleted T cells, or PBMCs; the material itself was cDNA or gDNA.

Here immunoSEQ multiplex PCR was the method, and the copy in TCRdb shows in-frame clones only, minus some. The sample lists about 480,000 clones, around nine tenths seen once, with over 1.5% in the top ten. The CDR3 contains 17 residues. V lost 3 bases and J lost 2, with 21 bases in between. Germline lookup yields CDR1 DFQATT and CDR2 SNEGSKA (reference sequence). Participants had their cohort set by participant-reported clinical history. Sequenced material: PBMCs or T cells enriched from blood (not recorded which). The origin of this receptor is a woman in her forties who had recovered from COVID-19. The V and J genes are TRBV20-1 and TRBJ2-3, with D perhaps TRBD2 (5 bases). CDR3 DNA sequence: TGCAGTGCTAGTTCGGCGGGTCCTTCTGGGAACACAGATACGCAGTATTTT. It codes for CSASSAGPSGNTDTQYF.